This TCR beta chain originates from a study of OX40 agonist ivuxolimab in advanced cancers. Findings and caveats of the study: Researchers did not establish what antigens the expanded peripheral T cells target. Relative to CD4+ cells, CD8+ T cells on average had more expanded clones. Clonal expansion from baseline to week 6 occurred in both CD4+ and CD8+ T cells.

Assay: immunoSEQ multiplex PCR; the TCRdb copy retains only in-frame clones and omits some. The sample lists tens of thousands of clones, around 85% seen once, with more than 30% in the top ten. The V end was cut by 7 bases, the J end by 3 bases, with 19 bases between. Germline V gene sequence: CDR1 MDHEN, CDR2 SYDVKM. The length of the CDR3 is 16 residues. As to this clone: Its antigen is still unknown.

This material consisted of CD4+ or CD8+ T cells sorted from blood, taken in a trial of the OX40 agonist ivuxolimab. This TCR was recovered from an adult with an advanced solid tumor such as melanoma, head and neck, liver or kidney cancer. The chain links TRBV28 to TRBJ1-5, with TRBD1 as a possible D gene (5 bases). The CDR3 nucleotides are TGTGCCAGCACCATAACACAGGTTATAATCAATCAGCCCCAGCATTTT. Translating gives CASTITQVIINQPQHF.